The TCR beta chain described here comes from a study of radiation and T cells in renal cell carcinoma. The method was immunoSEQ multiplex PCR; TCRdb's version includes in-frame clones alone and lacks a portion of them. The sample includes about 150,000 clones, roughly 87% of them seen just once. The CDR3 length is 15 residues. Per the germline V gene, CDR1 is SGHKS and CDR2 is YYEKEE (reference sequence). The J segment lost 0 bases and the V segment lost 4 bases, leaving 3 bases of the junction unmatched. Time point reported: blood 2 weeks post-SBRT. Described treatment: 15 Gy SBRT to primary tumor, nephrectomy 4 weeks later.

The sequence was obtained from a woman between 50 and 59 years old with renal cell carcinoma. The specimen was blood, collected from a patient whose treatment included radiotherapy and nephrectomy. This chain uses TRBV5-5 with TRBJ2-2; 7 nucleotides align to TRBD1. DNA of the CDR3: TGTGCCAGCAGCGACGGGACAGCGAACACCGGGGAGCTGTTTTTT. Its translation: CASSDGTANTGELFF.